These T cell receptor beta chains were read from a single sample in a study of T cell responses to AZD1222 COVID-19 vaccine. The data were produced by immunoSEQ multiplex PCR, yet TCRdb's version contains in-frame clones alone and is incomplete. The repertoire has 98,000 or so clones, 86% of them found once; the top ten carry approximately 3.3%. This specimen consisted of peripheral blood, obtained on day 0 of AZD1222 vaccination. The receptors come from an adult in good health. CDR3s leave out the opening cysteine and the closing phenylalanine or tryptophan. Fields, in order: V gene, CDR3 protein.

V: TRBV11-2
CDR3: ASSRGQGLGKLF

V: TRBV28
CDR3: ASSLGGTGANVLT

V: TRBV12-3/TRBV12-4
CDR3: ASSLDPNTEAF

V: TRBV18
CDR3: ASSPPLGTGDGYT

V: TRBV12-3/TRBV12-4
CDR3: ASNSGRAGELF

V: TRBV7-2
CDR3: ASSLAPSGSRSEQF

V: TRBV4-1
CDR3: ASSRDSLYGYT

V: TRBV27
CDR3: ASSNLMGGTEAF

V: TRBV10-3
CDR3: AISESDYQPQH

V: TRBV4-3
CDR3: ASSQAWGQSSYNSPLH